This is a list of T cell receptor beta chains from one sample in a study of blood T cell repertoires in COVID-19. Repertoires were generated with immunoSEQ multiplex PCR, while TCRdb's copy carries only in-frame clones and drops some. The sample lists over 120,000 clones, 70% to 85% occurring once. The sequencing sample was made of peripheral blood. These receptors came from an elderly woman with acute or convalescent COVID-19. The CDR3 runs from the conserved cysteine through the conserved F or W. The D gene is left open where the match is weak. Size is stated for part of the rows, as once, few or many counts, or as a class when the clone is expanded.

d_call,j_call,cdr3_length,v_call,clone_size,cdr3_nt,cdr3_aa
.,TRBJ2-7,16,TRBV19,few,TGTGCCAGTAGTATCCTCGGCGGGGCGGCCCGGGGCGAGCAGTACTTC,CASSILGGAARGEQYF
TRBD1,TRBJ1-1,15,TRBV11-2,.,TGTGCCAGCAGCCCGGGACAGCGAATGAACACTGAAGCTTTCTTT,CASSPGQRMNTEAFF
TRBD2,TRBJ2-7,15,TRBV20-1,.,TGCAGTGCTAGTATGACTAGCGGGGGACTCTACGAGCAGTACTTC,CSASMTSGGLYEQYF
.,TRBJ1-1,12,TRBV6-1,.,TGTGCCAGCAGTGAAGATTTGTGGAGAGCTTTCTTT,CASSEDLWRAFF
.,TRBJ2-1,14,TRBV6-1,.,TGTGCCAGCAGTGAACTCGCTAGTGGTAATGAGCAGTTCTTC,CASSELASGNEQFF
.,TRBJ1-2,13,TRBV12-3/TRBV12-4,.,TGTGCCAGCATATCCGGGACAAGCTATGGCTACACCTTC,CASISGTSYGYTF
.,TRBJ2-7,16,TRBV24-1,.,TGTGCCACCAGTGATCCCCCCCCGGACAAAATCTACGAGCAGTACTTC,CATSDPPPDKIYEQYF
.,TRBJ1-4,17,TRBV30,.,TGTGCCTGGAAGTGGGGGAGGCTGGACCCACGGAATGAAAAACTGTTTTTT,CAWKWGRLDPRNEKLFF
TRBD1,TRBJ1-5,14,TRBV5-4,few,TGTGCCAGCAGCCCCGGGACAGGGGTCCAGCCCCAGCATTTT,CASSPGTGVQPQHF
TRBD2,TRBJ2-7,12,TRBV27,.,TGTGCCAGCAGTTCCCAGGGACTAGCGGCGCACTTC,CASSSQGLAAHF
TRBD2,TRBJ2-3,13,TRBV9,.,TGTGCCAGCAGCGGGACTAGCGGAGGTACGCAGTATTTT,CASSGTSGGTQYF
TRBD1,TRBJ1-1,15,TRBV7-3,.,TGTGCCAGCAGCTTACAATCAGGGGGCGGCACTGAAGCTTTCTTT,CASSLQSGGGTEAFF
.,TRBJ2-5,12,TRBV11-1,.,TGTGCCAGCAGCTCCAGTGTTGGGACCCAGTACTTC,CASSSSVGTQYF
TRBD1,TRBJ1-2,13,TRBV7-9,few,TGTGCCAGCAGCTTAGGACAGGGCAATGGCTACACCTTC,CASSLGQGNGYTF
.,TRBJ1-5,14,TRBV7-2,.,TGTGCCAGCAGCTTAGCTTACCTAGGTCAGCCCCAGCATTTT,CASSLAYLGQPQHF
.,TRBJ1-5,12,TRBV27,once,TGTGCCAGCAGGTATGGCAATCAGCCCCAGCATTTT,CASRYGNQPQHF
TRBD2,TRBJ2-2,16,TRBV6-2/TRBV6-3,.,TGTGCCAGCAGTAAACTAGCGGGGCTGAACACCGGGGAGCTGTTTTTT,CASSKLAGLNTGELFF
TRBD2,TRBJ2-2,14,TRBV20-1,.,TGCAGTGCCAGTCCGGGCGGGGGTGACGGGGAGCTGTTTTTT,CSASPGGGDGELFF
.,TRBJ1-2,13,TRBV27,few,TGTGCCAGCAGTACACAGGCGCACTATGGCTACACCTTC,CASSTQAHYGYTF
TRBD2,TRBJ2-1,15,TRBV5-1,.,TGCGCCAGCAGCTCACTAGCGGGGGGGCTCTATGAGCAGTTCTTC,CASSSLAGGLYEQFF
.,TRBJ1-1,15,TRBV3-1/TRBV3-2,few,TGTGCCAGCAGCCAAGGTGGGCAGGGAGGCACTGAAGCTTTCTTT,CASSQGGQGGTEAFF
.,TRBJ1-4,14,TRBV2,.,TGTGCCAGCAGCCACAGGGCCCTCGGAGGAGAACTGTTTTTT,CASSHRALGGELFF
TRBD1,TRBJ1-2,14,TRBV5-4,.,TGTGCCAGCAGCAACCCGGACAGGGAAGACGGCTACACCTTC,CASSNPDREDGYTF
TRBD2,TRBJ2-3,16,TRBV7-9,.,TGTGCCAGCAGCTTTGGGACTAGCGGAGCGTCAGATACGCAGTATTTT,CASSFGTSGASDTQYF
TRBD2,TRBJ2-5,18,TRBV19,.,TGTGCCAGTAGCTTGGGGTCTAGCGGGGGGGCCGGGCAAGAGACCCAGTACTTC,CASSLGSSGGAGQETQYF
.,TRBJ2-7,16,TRBV6-5,few,TGTGCCAGCAGTTTGCGACAGGCCTTTAGCTCCTACGAGCAGTACTTC,CASSLRQAFSSYEQYF
.,TRBJ2-1,17,TRBV4-1,.,TGCGCCAGCAGCCAAGATAGGTGGCGCGGTAAACACAATGAGCAGTTCTTC,CASSQDRWRGKHNEQFF
.,TRBJ2-3,13,TRBV6-5,.,TGTGCCAGCAGACAACAGGGTTCCGATACGCAGTATTTT,CASRQQGSDTQYF
.,TRBJ2-7,14,TRBV18,.,TGTGCCAGCTCACCAGACCTACGACACTACGAGCAGTACTTC,CASSPDLRHYEQYF
.,TRBJ1-6,16,TRBV6-6,once,TGTGCCAGCAGTTACTCCGGACCCCGGAGAGGGTCACCCCTCCACTTT,CASSYSGPRRGSPLHF
TRBD1,TRBJ2-5,15,TRBV15,.,TGTGCCACCAGCAGATCTGGGACAGGGAGCGGGACCCAGTACTTC,CATSRSGTGSGTQYF
TRBD1,TRBJ2-1,15,TRBV7-2,.,TGTGCCAGCAGCCCAGACAGGGGGATCTACAATGAGCAGTTCTTC,CASSPDRGIYNEQFF
.,TRBJ1-1,15,TRBV19,.,TGTGCCAGTAGTAGACCGGGACAAGGGAACACTGAAGCTTTCTTT,CASSRPGQGNTEAFF
TRBD1,TRBJ1-5,16,TRBV2,.,TGTGCCAGCGGGGGTGGACAGGGAAAGGGGAATCAGCCCCAGCATTTT,CASGGGQGKGNQPQHF
.,TRBJ1-6,14,TRBV18,.,TGTGCCAGCTCACCACCGGTGGAGGGTTCACCCCTCCACTTT,CASSPPVEGSPLHF
.,TRBJ1-1,13,TRBV5-1,once,TGCGCCAGCAGCTTGAGAGGAACCACTGAAGCTTTCTTT,CASSLRGTTEAFF
.,TRBJ2-7,17,TRBV18,.,TGTGCCAGCTCACCCCTCTCACAAGGGACAAGTTCCTACGAGCAGTACTTC,CASSPLSQGTSSYEQYF
TRBD1,TRBJ1-4,16,TRBV2,once,TGTGCCAGCAGGTTACAGGGGGTATCAACTAATGAAAAACTGTTTTTT,CASRLQGVSTNEKLFF
.,TRBJ1-1,15,TRBV5-5,.,TGTGCCAGCAGCTATTCCCCGGGGGAATACACTGAAGCTTTCTTT,CASSYSPGEYTEAFF
.,TRBJ2-1,16,TRBV15,.,TGTGCCACCAGCAGAGGAAAGAGCGTTAAGAACAATGAGCAGTTCTTC,CATSRGKSVKNNEQFF
.,TRBJ2-5,15,TRBV10-2,.,TGCGCCAGCAGTGAGTCGAAACAGGGCCAAGAGACCCAGTACTTC,CASSESKQGQETQYF
.,TRBJ1-2,12,TRBV6-5,.,TGTGCCAGCAGTCCAGCTAACTATGGCTACACCTTC,CASSPANYGYTF
TRBD1,TRBJ1-2,15,TRBV19,few,TGTGCCAGTAGTATCTCCGGGACAGATCACTATGGCTACACCTTC,CASSISGTDHYGYTF
.,TRBJ1-6,14,TRBV30,.,TGTGCCCGCCTCCCCTCGGGTTTTGTTTCACCCCTCCACTTT,CARLPSGFVSPLHF
TRBD1,TRBJ2-5,15,TRBV11-1,.,TGTGCCAGCAGCTTAAGGAGGCAGGGGGCCGAGACCCAGTACTTC,CASSLRRQGAETQYF
.,TRBJ1-4,14,TRBV5-8,.,TGTGCCAGCAGCTTGGGACTCCGAAATGAAAAACTGTTTTTT,CASSLGLRNEKLFF
.,TRBJ2-3,17,TRBV6-2/TRBV6-3,.,TGTGCCAGCAGTTACTCGCCATCGGGTCCCGGCACAGATACGCAGTATTTT,CASSYSPSGPGTDTQYF
.,TRBJ2-1,18,TRBV11-3,.,TGTGCCAGCAGCTTAGCCGGGGCTAGCGCGAGCTCCTACAATGAGCAGTTCTTC,CASSLAGASASSYNEQFF
.,TRBJ2-7,12,TRBV10-1,.,TGCGCCAGCAGTGAGAACGGCTACGAGCAGTACTTC,CASSENGYEQYF
TRBD1,TRBJ2-1,15,TRBV7-2,few,TGTGCCAGCACCTCGGACAGGGCTTCCTACAATGAGCAGTTCTTC,CASTSDRASYNEQFF
TRBD1,TRBJ2-1,17,TRBV7-9,.,TGTGCCAGCAGCTACGGCCGACCGGGACAGGGGAACAATGAGCAGTTCTTC,CASSYGRPGQGNNEQFF
TRBD2,TRBJ2-1,14,TRBV9,.,TGTGCCAGCAGCGTAGGTCTAGCGGGCTATGAGCAGTTCTTC,CASSVGLAGYEQFF
TRBD1,TRBJ1-1,16,TRBV9,few,TGTGCCAGCAGCGTAGGACTTTGGGACAGGAACACTGAAGCTTTCTTT,CASSVGLWDRNTEAFF
.,TRBJ1-5,15,TRBV6-5,once,TGTGCCAGCAGACTAAGATTAATCCCGGATCAGCCCCAGCATTTT,CASRLRLIPDQPQHF
TRBD1,TRBJ1-2,13,TRBV2,.,TGTGCCACCACGACAGGGGTCGACTATGGCTACACCTTC,CATTTGVDYGYTF
TRBD2,TRBJ2-1,15,TRBV14,.,TGTGCCAGCAGCCAAGGACTAGCGGGGGGTAAAGAGCAGTTCTTC,CASSQGLAGGKEQFF
TRBD2,TRBJ2-5,19,TRBV6-2/TRBV6-3,.,TGTGCCAGCAGTTACTCGATGGGGACTAGCGGGGTCGGGGTCGAGACCCAGTACTTC,CASSYSMGTSGVGVETQYF
.,TRBJ2-7,14,TRBV13,.,TGTGCCAGCAGCTTAGGCCTGAGGACCTACGAGCAGTACTTC,CASSLGLRTYEQYF
TRBD2,TRBJ2-1,16,TRBV11-1,.,TGTGCCAGCAGCTTACAGCGGGGGTCCACCTACAATGAGCAGTTCTTC,CASSLQRGSTYNEQFF